The source of this T cell receptor beta chain is a study of T cells in Graves' hyperthyroidism and ophthalmopathy. Study results and caveats: Ophthalmopathy stood apart from stable hyperthyroidism in a 13 V-J model. Clonotypes that were expanded in thyroid above 0.001 mostly appeared in blood too.

Amplification of TCR beta CDR3 regions used RNA as the template. HTBI primers drove first-round RT-PCR of the TCR CDR3. MiXCR was run by TCRdb on the multiplex PCR reads, yielding one entry per CDR3 protein. The sample has 350,000 or so distinct CDR3 sequences, approximately 22% seen once. About this clonotype: Antigen unknown.

Stable Graves' hyperthyroidism meant no ophthalmopathy progression within 18 months. V lost 6 bases and J 3 bases, leaving 20 bases between the germline ends. This CDR3 has 16 amino acids. The sample comprised blood. This receptor was obtained from a woman aged 50 to 60 with Graves' hyperthyroidism. The chain carries TRBV12-3 or TRBV12-4 and TRBJ1-1, with D possibly being TRBD1 (6 bases). This chain's CDR3 is CASSYSTGLGDTEAFF. CDR3 nucleotides: TGTGCCAGCAGCTACTCTACAGGGCTGGGGGACACTGAAGCTTTCTTT.